The 23 T cell receptor beta chains presented below share a single source sample, sequenced in a study of a mutant IDH1 vaccine in newly diagnosed glioma. Assay: immunoSEQ multiplex PCR; the TCRdb copy retains only in-frame clones and omits some. The sample consists of roughly 11,000 clones, roughly 87% of them appearing once. Time point defined: week 5, during vaccination. A 20-mer mutant IDH1 peptide at 300 ug was injected subcutaneously with topical imiquimod. What these receptors recognize is not known. Specimen: PBMCs, collected from a glioma patient whose treatment included an IDH1 peptide vaccine. The source is a woman aged 40 to 50 with glioma. Some clones in this sample may be carry-over from other donors' samples.

The chain employs TRBV19 and TRBJ2-3; D uncertain. Trimming stripped 3 bases from V and 0 bases from J, with 13 bases between. The CDR3 contains 16 residues. Germline CDR1 is LNHDA and CDR2 is SQIVND (reference sequence). The CDR3 sequence: CASSIRARPSTDTQYF. In nucleotides, the CDR3 is TGTGCCAGTAGTATCCGGGCCCGTCCTAGCACAGATACGCAGTATTTT.

This chain connects TRBV28 to TRBJ1-2, with D unclear. Germline V CDR1 and CDR2: MDHEN, SYDVKM. The ends were cut back, 6 bases at V and 5 bases at J, with 13 bases in the middle. The length of the CDR3 is 13 residues. CDR3: CASSQRAGYGYTF. For the CDR3, the DNA is TGTGCCAGCAGCCAAAGGGCGGGATATGGCTACACCTTC.

V usage is TRBV19 and J usage is TRBJ2-7, with a tentative D call TRBD2 (6 bases). Trimming cost V 3 bases and J 6 bases, with 15 bases left between them. CDR1 is LNHDA and CDR2 is SQIVND in the germline V gene (reference sequence). The CDR3 length is 14 residues. The CDR3 protein is CASSILLTSIEQYF. CDR3 sequence (DNA): TGTGCCAGTAGTATCCTCCTAACTAGCATCGAGCAGTACTTC.

CDR3 nucleotides: TGCAGCGTAGGACTAGCGGGAGGGCCCCGGGAGCTGTTTTTT. It encodes CSVGLAGGPRELFF. The chain is built from TRBV29-1 and TRBJ2-2; 15 bases line up with TRBD2. The V segment lost 6 bases and the J segment 9 bases; nucleotides outside the gene matches: 5. Germline V gives CDR1 SQVTM, CDR2 ANQGSEA. The CDR3 totals 14 residues.

This rearrangement joins TRBV5-1 to TRBJ1-1, with TRBD1 matching over 7 bases. This CDR3 has 15 residues. J gave up 2 bases and V 0 bases, and 4 bases lay outside the gene matches. From germline, CDR1 is SGHRS and CDR2 YFSETQ. This CDR3 reads CASSLGSGGNTEAFF. DNA for the CDR3: TGCGCCAGCAGCTTGGGGTCAGGGGGAAACACTGAAGCTTTCTTT.

This clone occurred once. The V call is TRBV10-3, the J call TRBJ1-6; D uncertain. CDR1 and CDR2 (germline): ENHRY, SYGVKD. The CDR3 has 13 amino acids. Trimming took off 5 bases at V and 9 bases at J, with 11 bases between the two ends. This CDR3 reads CAISIDIFSPLHF. In DNA, the CDR3 is TGTGCCATCAGTATAGACATTTTTTCACCCCTCCACTTT.

This clone came up once. The chain combines TRBV5-1 with TRBJ2-6; tentatively, D is TRBD1 (6 bases). Trimming took 1 base from V and 2 from J, leaving 7 bases between them. Germline CDR1 is SGHRS and CDR2 is YFSETQ. The CDR3 length is 15 residues. CDR3 in DNA: TGCGCCAGCAGCTTGCAGGGGCCTGGGGCCAACGTCCTGACTTTC. This translates into CASSLQGPGANVLTF.

The gene calls are TRBV15 and TRBJ2-3; no clear D. This CDR3 comprises 14 residues. The V gene lost 0 bases and the J gene lost 6 bases, with 10 bases spanning the gap. CDR1 is LNHNV and CDR2 is YYDKDF in the germline V gene (reference sequence). DNA of the CDR3: TGTGCCACCAGCAGAGAGGTGGTAATCGATACGCAGTATTTT. It is translated as CATSREVVIDTQYF.

CDR3 nucleotides: TGTGCCAGCAGTACCGGGACAGGGGTCGGCTATGGCTACACCTTC. Protein sequence: CASSTGTGVGYGYTF. The chain has TRBV27 and TRBJ1-2, with 10 nucleotides matching TRBD1. The germline CDR1 and CDR2 sequences are MNHEY and SMNVEV (reference sequence). The CDR3 runs to 15 residues. V dropped 5 bases and J dropped 4; count of bases not matched to a gene: 7.

This sequence joins TRBV14 and TRBJ2-2; 10 bases agree with TRBD2. V shed 4 bases, J shed 2 bases, and the junction held 10 bases outside the gene matches. This CDR3 comprises 18 residues. Germline V CDR1 and CDR2: SGHDN, FVKESK. In DNA form, the CDR3 reads TGTGCCAGCAGCCTCGCATTTTTAGCGGGAGGAAACACCGGGGAGCTGTTTTTT. Protein: CASSLAFLAGGNTGELFF. Drawing the rest from reference TRBV14 and TRBJ2-2, the complete variable domain is EAGVTQFPSHSVIEKGQTVTLRCDPISGHDNLYWYRRVMGKEIKFLLHFVKESKQDESGMPNNRFLAERTGGTYSTLKVQPAELEDSGVYFCASSLAFLAGGNTGELFFGEGSRLTVL.

The V call is TRBV7-2, the J call TRBJ1-1; TRBD1 agrees at 8 bases. The CDR3 loop spans 16 amino acids. In germline, CDR1 is SGHTA, CDR2 FQGNSA. The V gene end was trimmed by 1 base and the J gene end by 2 bases; junction bases not matched to a gene: 6. For the CDR3, the DNA is TGTGCCAGCAGCTTAGAGGCAGGGGGCTTTAACACTGAAGCTTTCTTT. It encodes CASSLEAGGFNTEAFF.

The chain links TRBV6-5 to TRBJ1-3, with D perhaps TRBD1 (5 bases). The length of the CDR3 is 14 residues. CDR1 and CDR2 (germline): MNHEY, SVGAGI. V was cut by 6 bases and J by 4 bases, with 13 bases left in between. The CDR3 sequence is CASSRTGSGNTIYF. The DNA for the CDR3 is TGTGCCAGCAGCCGCACAGGTTCCGGAAACACCATATATTTT.

The chain is built from TRBV7-9 and TRBJ2-1; 11 nucleotides line up with TRBD2. The germline V gene encodes CDR1 SEHNR and CDR2 FQNEAQ (reference sequence). The trim removed 5 bases at V and 5 bases at J, leaving 5 bases unmatched. The CDR3 loop spans 15 amino acids. CDR3 DNA: TGTGCCAGCAGCGTCGCTAGCGGGGGGAACAATGAGCAGTTCTTC. Protein: CASSVASGGNNEQFF.

The chain joins TRBV6-1 to TRBJ1-1; no clear D. With 8 bases removed from V and 1 base from J, the gap between germline ends came to 14 bases. The CDR3 is made up of 14 amino acids. Germline V gene data show CDR1 as MNHNS and CDR2 as SASEGT. The CDR3 DNA reads as TGTGCCAGCGGTCTAAGGCGCGGGAACACTGAAGCTTTCTTT. It specifies CASGLRRGNTEAFF.

The rearrangement joins TRBV7-2 to TRBJ2-3; D might be TRBD2 (5 bases). Per the germline V gene, CDR1 is SGHTA and CDR2 is FQGNSA. The CDR3 runs 17 residues. V lost 5 bases and J 0 bases, leaving 18 bases between the germline ends. The CDR3 spells CASSPSDFFTSTDTQYF. The DNA of the CDR3 is TGTGCCAGCAGCCCGTCGGACTTCTTCACTAGCACAGATACGCAGTATTTT.

V and J are TRBV27 and TRBJ2-7; 14 nucleotides align to TRBD2. The V segment lost 6 bases and the J segment 6 bases; nucleotides outside the gene matches: 7. CDR1 MNHEY and CDR2 SMNVEV come from the germline V gene (reference sequence). The CDR3 contains 15 residues. The CDR3 coding sequence is TGTGCCAGCAGCCCCGGGACTAGCGGGAGTCTCGAGCAGTACTTC. Encoded protein: CASSPGTSGSLEQYF.

In its sample, this clone was seen once. The chain carries TRBV27 and TRBJ2-7; the match to TRBD1 covers 12 bases. CDR1 is MNHEY and CDR2 is SMNVEV in the germline V gene (reference sequence). Unmatched junction bases numbered 8, after V lost 3 bases and J lost 5 bases. The CDR3 has 16 amino acids. The CDR3 is CASSFLSGQGAHEQYF. For the CDR3, the DNA is TGTGCCAGCAGTTTTCTATCGGGACAGGGGGCTCACGAGCAGTACTTC.

The CDR3 nucleotides are TGTGCCAGCAGGAACCGGGACATGAGCTCCTACGAGCAGTACTTC. Translation: CASRNRDMSSYEQYF. This sequence joins TRBV6-5 and TRBJ2-7; D possibly corresponds to TRBD1 (6 bases). CDR1 MNHEY and CDR2 SVGAGI come from the germline V gene. This CDR3 is built from 15 residues. Trimming took 6 bases from V and 0 from J, leaving 15 bases between them.

The chain recombines TRBV6-1 with TRBJ1-4; D call uncertain. V was pared by 1 base and J by 0 bases, with 9 bases between. This CDR3 is built from 16 residues. Germline loops: CDR1 MNHNS, CDR2 SASEGT. CDR3: CASSEVGVATNEKLFF. The CDR3 region has the DNA TGTGCCAGCAGTGAAGTAGGTGTTGCAACTAATGAAAAACTGTTTTTT.

DNA of the CDR3: TGTGCCAGCAGCCATTTTTCTAGCGGGGCCTACAATGAGCAGTTCTTC. Protein sequence: CASSHFSSGAYNEQFF. The genes are TRBV14 and TRBJ2-1, with 9 bases that match TRBD2. The ends lost 3 bases at V and 2 bases at J; junction bases unmatched: 5. Looked up from germline, CDR1 is SGHDN and CDR2 is FVKESK. This CDR3 is built from 16 residues.

V usage is TRBV18 and J usage is TRBJ2-5; D not resolved. CDR3 size: 12 residues. The V end lost 7 bases, the J end lost 5 bases, and 11 bases lay between the germline ends. CDR1 is KGHSH and CDR2 is LQKENI in the germline V gene. CDR3 in DNA: TGTGCCAGCTTCACCTCGGTCGAGACCCAGTACTTC. As protein: CASFTSVETQYF.

V usage is TRBV7-9 and J usage is TRBJ2-7, with 7 bases that match TRBD1. Germline values: CDR1 SEHNR, CDR2 FQNEAQ (reference sequence). With 5 bases clipped from V and 2 bases from J, the junction kept 6 bases outside the gene matches. CDR3 length: 14 residues. CDR3 nucleotide sequence: TGTGCCAGCAGCGGCCGGACAGGCACCTACGAGCAGTACTTC. Translation gives CASSGRTGTYEQYF.

There are a few counts of this clone. The rearrangement uses TRBV6-6 and TRBJ2-7; TRBD1 matches at 8 bases. Germline V gene data show CDR1 as MNHNY and CDR2 as SVGAGI (reference sequence). This CDR3 spans 13 amino acids. With 8 bases clipped from V and 5 bases from J, the junction kept 8 bases outside the gene matches. CDR3 protein: CASGTGGRNEQYF. The CDR3 DNA reads as TGTGCCAGCGGGACAGGAGGCCGCAACGAGCAGTACTTC.